These 2 T cell receptor beta chains were sequenced from one sample in a study of blood T cell repertoires in COVID-19 (TCRdb year 2020). The library was obtained by the immunoSEQ multiplex PCR assay. TCRdb's version of the immuneACCESS table is confined to in-frame rearrangements and falls short of the full clone set. An unresolved V gene accounts for under half of the shortfall where checked; the remainder is of unknown origin. The sample contains under 300,000 clones, roughly 89% of them found a single time. The ten largest clonotypes hold less than 3% of the sample. Sequencing was done on a sample of peripheral blood. The receptors were gathered from a woman aged 25 to 39 with active or convalescent COVID-19.

This clone was seen a single time. V usage is TRBV7-2 and J usage is TRBJ2-1, with D perhaps matching TRBD2 (6 bases). The CDR3 extends over 14 amino acids. From germline, CDR1 is SGHTA and CDR2 FQGNSA. Trimming left V 3 bases short and J 1 base short, with 7 bases between. Written as DNA, the CDR3 is TGTGCCAGCAGCTTCGGGGGTTCCTACAATGAGCAGTTCTTC. Amino acids: CASSFGGSYNEQFF. The variable domain in full, completed from reference TRBV7-2 and TRBJ2-1, reads GAGVSQSPSNKVTEKGKDVELRCDPISGHTALYWYRQSLGQGLEFLIYFQGNSAPDKSGLPSDRFSAERTGGSVSTLTIQRTQQEDSAVYLCASSFGGSYNEQFFGPGTRLTVL.

The genes are TRBV7-8 and TRBJ2-1, with 10 nucleotides matching TRBD2. J was trimmed by 1 base and V by 1 base; bases with no gene match: 13. The CDR3 is 20 residues long. Germline V CDR1 and CDR2: SGHVS, FQNEAQ. The DNA for the CDR3 is TGTGCCAGCAGCTTAGAGGTGTGGCTAGCGGGGGTCAATTCCTACAATGAGCAGTTCTTC. Residues: CASSLEVWLAGVNSYNEQFF.